This entry lists 26 T cell receptor beta chains sequenced from one sample in a study of long-term antiretroviral therapy in people with HIV. The run of the v3.0 immunoSEQ assay was at survey level. Here immunoSEQ multiplex PCR was the method, and the copy in TCRdb shows in-frame clones only, minus some. The profile shows 30,000 to 40,000 clones, about 80% of them singletons. Sample: unsorted PBMCs, taken 2 years after starting antiretroviral therapy. These receptors were taken from a woman aged 50 to 65 with HIV.

The chain uses TRBV4-1 and TRBJ1-3; 8 nucleotides align to TRBD1. This CDR3 spans 17 amino acids. Trimming took 0 bases from V and 2 from J; bases not matched to a gene: 6. The germline CDR1 and CDR2 sequences are MGHRA and YSYEKL. The CDR3 region has the DNA TGCGCCAGCAGCCAAGATGTAAGGACAGGGCCTGGAAACACCATATATTTT. Amino acid sequence: CASSQDVRTGPGNTIYF.

This clone is a singleton in its sample. This chain connects TRBV5-4 to TRBJ1-5; no reliable D call. This CDR3 spans 15 amino acids. Trimming cost V 0 bases and J 4 bases, with 11 bases left between them. Per the germline V gene, CDR1 is SGHNT and CDR2 is YYREEE (reference sequence). The CDR3 nucleotides read TGTGCCAGCAGCTTGGGGCCATCTTCAAATCAGCCCCAGCATTTT. Amino acids: CASSLGPSSNQPQHF.

The chain employs TRBV6-5 and TRBJ1-5; 8 bases match TRBD1. The germline gives CDR1 MNHEY, CDR2 SVGAGI. There are 14 residues in the CDR3. Unmatched junction bases numbered 5, after V lost 8 bases and J lost 2 bases. CDR3 region: CASWTGIGNQPQHF. DNA for the CDR3: TGTGCCAGCTGGACAGGGATCGGCAATCAGCCCCAGCATTTT.

This chain connects TRBV19 to TRBJ1-2; a weak D match, TRBD1 (6 bases). Germline V gene sequence: CDR1 LNHDA, CDR2 SQIVND (reference sequence). The CDR3 extends over 15 amino acids. Trimming removed 0 bases from V and 7 bases from J, with 15 bases in between. CDR3 protein: CASSIDHTGRSGYTF. Written as DNA, the CDR3 is TGTGCCAGTAGTATAGATCACACAGGGAGGAGTGGCTACACCTTC.

The chain couples TRBV7-9 to TRBJ2-3, with D perhaps assigned TRBD1 or TRBD2 (5 bases each). CDR1 SEHNR and CDR2 FQNEAQ come from the germline V gene (reference sequence). The V end was cut by 2 bases, the J end by 0 bases, with 6 bases between. The CDR3 length is 14 residues. CDR3 in DNA: TGTGCCAGCAGCTTACGGGACAGCACAGATACGCAGTATTTT. Its translation is CASSLRDSTDTQYF.

The CDR3: CATSRDRGAGEQYV. In DNA, the CDR3 is TGTGCCACCAGCAGAGATCGGGGGGCGGGGGAGCAGTACGTC. This chain links TRBV15 with TRBJ2-7, with D perhaps matching TRBD2 (7 bases). Germline CDR1 LNHNV, CDR2 YYDKDF (reference sequence). The V end was cut by 0 bases, the J end by 7 bases, with 13 bases between. The CDR3 is 14 amino acids.

This chain links TRBV27 with TRBJ2-3, with 11 positions matching TRBD2. V shed 3 bases and J 2 bases; nucleotides not matched to a gene: 10. Germline CDR1 is MNHEY and CDR2 is SMNVEV (reference sequence). The CDR3 covers 18 residues. CDR3 sequence: CASSFLASGGLLTDTQYF. CDR3 DNA: TGTGCCAGCAGTTTTTTGGCTAGCGGGGGGTTACTCACAGATACGCAGTATTTT.

V and J are TRBV7-9 and TRBJ2-4; TRBD2 might be the D (5 bases). The germline CDR1 and CDR2 sequences are SEHNR and FQNEAQ (reference sequence). V gave up 4 bases and J gave up 0 bases, with 16 bases separating them. The length of the CDR3 is 17 residues. CDR3 protein: CASSSPAAGLAKNIQYF. Written as DNA, the CDR3 is TGTGCCAGCAGCTCCCCGGCCGCGGGTTTAGCCAAAAACATTCAGTACTTC. The full variable domain, with the rest looked up from reference TRBV7-9 and TRBJ2-4, is DTGVSQNPRHKITKRGQNVTFRCDPISEHNRLYWYRQTLGQGPEFLTYFQNEAQLEKSRLLSDRFSAERPKGSFSTLEIQRTEQGDSAMYLCASSSPAAGLAKNIQYFGAGTRLSVL.

The chain carries TRBV11-2 and TRBJ2-7, with D possibly being TRBD1 (5 bases). The CDR3 extends over 13 amino acids. Germline CDR1 is SGHAT and CDR2 is FQNNGV. Trimming removed 1 base from V and 2 bases from J, with 6 bases in between. For the CDR3, the DNA is TGTGCCAGCAGCTTAGGACAGCCCTACGAGCAGTACGTC. This gives the protein CASSLGQPYEQYV.

V gene TRBV11-2 combines with J gene TRBJ2-7; a possible D gene is TRBD1 (5 bases). Trimming stripped 4 bases from V and 2 bases from J, with 12 bases between. Germline-derived CDR1 and CDR2 are SGHAT and FQNNGV. CDR3 length equals 14 residues. The CDR3 here is CASSSQGGAYEQYV. The CDR3 DNA follows: TGTGCCAGCAGCTCCCAGGGTGGAGCCTACGAGCAGTACGTC.

The CDR3 DNA follows: TGCAGCGTTGAAAGGGGTACAGGGGGACTGAACACTGAAGCTTTCTTT. The encoded protein is CSVERGTGGLNTEAFF. V is TRBV29-1 and J is TRBJ1-1, with 8 bases that match TRBD1. V lost 2 bases and J lost 0; bases outside the gene matches: 8. Looked up from germline, CDR1 is SQVTM and CDR2 is ANQGSEA. The CDR3 consists of 16 residues. Based on the CDR3 plus reference TRBV29-1 and TRBJ1-1, the full variable domain is SAVISQKPSRDICQRGTSLTIQCQVDSQVTMMFWYRQQPGQSLTLIATANQGSEATYESGFVIDKFPISRPNLTFSTLTVSNMSPEDSSIYLCSVERGTGGLNTEAFFGQGTRLTVV.

CDR3 protein: CASSPRLADSSYEQYV. The CDR3 nucleotides read TGTGCCAGCAGCCCTCGACTAGCGGATAGCTCCTACGAGCAGTACGTC. The chain has TRBV9 and TRBJ2-7; 9 bases agree with TRBD2. J lost 0 bases, V lost 4 bases, and 8 bases had no gene match. The CDR3 sequence is 16 residues long. Germline lookup yields CDR1 SGDLS and CDR2 YYNGEE.

The chain employs TRBV5-1 and TRBJ1-2; D might be TRBD1 (5 bases). In germline, CDR1 is SGHRS, CDR2 YFSETQ. The CDR3 consists of 14 residues. V was clipped by 7 bases and J by 2 bases, with 15 bases between them. The CDR3 DNA sequence: TGCGCCAGCCGCCCCAACCCAGGGAACTATGGCTACACCTTC. Residues: CASRPNPGNYGYTF.

The CDR3 spells CASSLATGGRQYF. The CDR3 nucleotides read TGTGCCAGCAGCCTTGCCACAGGGGGCCGTCAGTATTTT. The J gene is TRBJ2-3, the V gene TRBV11-2, with 9 bases fitting TRBD1. CDR1 SGHAT and CDR2 FQNNGV come from the germline V gene. CDR3 length: 13 amino acids. V was pared by 5 bases and J by 12 bases, with 9 bases of the junction left unmatched.

The CDR3 DNA is TGTGCCAGCAGCCCGCCGGGACGTTCGTCCTACGAGCAGTACTTC. Residues: CASSPPGRSSYEQYF. The genes are TRBV5-4 and TRBJ2-7; D may correspond to TRBD1 or TRBD2 (5 bases each). Germline-derived CDR1 and CDR2 are SGHNT and YYREEE (reference sequence). V lost 4 bases and J lost 1, with 15 bases in between. The CDR3 loop spans 15 amino acids.

V gene TRBV13 combines with J gene TRBJ2-3, with D perhaps matching TRBD2 (6 bases). This CDR3 contains 15 residues. V shed 5 bases and J shed 1 base, with 13 bases lying between them. CDR1 is PRHDT and CDR2 is FYEKMQ in the germline V gene (reference sequence). This CDR3 reads CASSPWGGRTDTQYF. CDR3 in DNA: TGTGCCAGCAGCCCGTGGGGAGGTCGCACAGATACGCAGTATTTT.

In its sample, this clone was seen a few times. The rearrangement joins TRBV6-5 to TRBJ2-7; 8 bases are shared with TRBD1. The CDR3 covers 15 residues. After removal of 5 bases from V and 2 bases from J, the junction contained 8 bases not matched to a gene. Germline CDR1 is MNHEY and CDR2 is SVGAGI. CDR3 sequence (DNA): TGTGCCAGCAGTCCAAGGACAGGGTCACCCTACGAGCAGTACGTC. This sequence encodes CASSPRTGSPYEQYV.

V and J are TRBV11-2 and TRBJ2-5; D remains unclear. The CDR3 is 16 residues long. Germline loops: CDR1 SGHAT, CDR2 FQNNGV. Deletions cut 1 base from V and 1 base from J, with 13 bases between. DNA of the CDR3: TGTGCCAGCAGCTTAGGGTACAGCCCTAGCCAAGAGACCCAGTACTTC. Translated: CASSLGYSPSQETQYF.

The chain carries TRBV14 and TRBJ2-7; 8 nucleotides match TRBD1. The germline V gene has CDR1 SGHDN and CDR2 FVKESK. J lost 6 bases, V lost 4 bases, and 5 bases had no gene match. The CDR3 runs to 13 residues. Here the CDR3 reads CASSRLQGGEQYF. The DNA of the CDR3 is TGTGCCAGCAGCCGACTACAGGGGGGCGAGCAGTACTTC.

The rearrangement uses TRBV28 and TRBJ1-2; no clear D gene. V dropped 5 bases and J dropped 8 bases, with 12 bases sitting between them. CDR3 length: 12 residues. CDR1 and CDR2 from the germline V gene are MDHEN and SYDVKM. CDR3 sequence reads: CASSTFPRGYTF. The CDR3 DNA is TGTGCCAGCAGTACCTTCCCAAGGGGCTACACCTTC.

The sample holds a few counts of this clone. This chain connects TRBV27 to TRBJ1-1; maybe TRBD1 (5 bases). Trimming pared 0 bases from V and 5 bases from J, leaving 13 bases between. This CDR3 contains 15 residues. Germline loops: CDR1 MNHEY, CDR2 SMNVEV (reference sequence). The CDR3 is CASSLSGQGRTEAFF. CDR3 bases: TGTGCCAGCAGTTTATCAGGGCAGGGTAGAACTGAAGCTTTCTTT.

J is TRBJ1-4 and V is TRBV2; D remains unclear. V dropped 7 bases and J dropped 2 bases, with 8 bases sitting between them. CDR1 and CDR2 (germline): SNHLY, FYNNEI. The CDR3 spans 13 residues. The CDR3 DNA sequence: TGTGCCAGCATCTGGCAGACTAATGAAAAACTGTTTTTT. This gives the protein CASIWQTNEKLFF. Looking up the rest from reference TRBV2 and TRBJ1-4 gives the full variable domain: EPEVTQTPSHQVTQMGQEVILRCVPISNHLYFYWYRQILGQKVEFLVSFYNNEISEKSEIFDDQFSVERPDGSNFTLKIRSTKLEDSAMYFCASIWQTNEKLFFGSGTQLSVL.

The chain recombines TRBV7-8 with TRBJ1-5; D is possibly TRBD1 (5 bases). CDR1 SGHVS and CDR2 FQNEAQ come from the germline V gene. The V end was cut by 0 bases, the J end by 4 bases, with 10 bases between. The CDR3 loop spans 15 amino acids. CDR3 region: CASSLAGGRNQPQHF. In nucleotides, the CDR3 is TGTGCCAGCAGCTTAGCGGGGGGTAGGAATCAGCCCCAGCATTTT.

In this sample, this clone turned up once. This chain connects TRBV19 to TRBJ1-3, with D possibly TRBD1 on 5 matching bases. The CDR3 length is 17 residues. The germline V gene has CDR1 LNHDA and CDR2 SQIVND (reference sequence). Trimming pared 7 bases from V and 3 bases from J, leaving 22 bases between. CDR3 residues: CASTIGAGALGGNTIYF. The CDR3 DNA follows: TGTGCCAGTACCATAGGGGCCGGGGCCCTCGGTGGAAACACCATATATTTT. The complete variable domain, with remaining parts taken from reference TRBV19 and TRBJ1-3, reads DGGITQSPKYLFRKEGQNVTLSCEQNLNHDAMYWYRQDPGQGLRLIYYSQIVNDFQKGDIAEGYSVSREKKESFPLTVTSAQKNPTAFYLCASTIGAGALGGNTIYFGEGSWLTVV.

The chain carries TRBV6-1 and TRBJ2-1, with D unresolved. The CDR3 is 16 residues long. V was pared by 6 bases and J by 2 bases, with 17 bases between. The germline V gene has CDR1 MNHNS and CDR2 SASEGT. Here the CDR3 reads CASRESSQVPYNEQFF. CDR3 coding DNA: TGTGCCAGCAGGGAATCGTCTCAAGTTCCCTACAATGAGCAGTTCTTC.

The chain recombines TRBV7-9 with TRBJ2-6; D is unclear. The CDR3 runs to 16 residues. Trimming stripped 5 bases from V and 0 bases from J, with 11 bases between. Germline V CDR1 and CDR2: SEHNR, FQNEAQ (reference sequence). CDR3 in amino acids: CASSKSQVSGANVLTF. In DNA, the CDR3 is TGTGCCAGCAGCAAGTCCCAGGTCTCTGGGGCCAACGTCCTGACTTTC.